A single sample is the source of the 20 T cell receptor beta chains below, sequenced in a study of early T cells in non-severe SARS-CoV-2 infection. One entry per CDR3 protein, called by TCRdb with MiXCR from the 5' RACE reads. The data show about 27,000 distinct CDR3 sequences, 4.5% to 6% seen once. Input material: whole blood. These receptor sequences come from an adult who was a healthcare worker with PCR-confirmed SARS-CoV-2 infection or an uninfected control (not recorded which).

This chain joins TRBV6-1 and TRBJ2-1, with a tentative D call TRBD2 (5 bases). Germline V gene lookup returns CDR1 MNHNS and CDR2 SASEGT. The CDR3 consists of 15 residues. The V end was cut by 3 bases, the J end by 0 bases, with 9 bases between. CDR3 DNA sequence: TGTGCCAGCAGTGATCGGGGAAGCTCCTACAATGAGCAGTTCTTC. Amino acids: CASSDRGSSYNEQFF.

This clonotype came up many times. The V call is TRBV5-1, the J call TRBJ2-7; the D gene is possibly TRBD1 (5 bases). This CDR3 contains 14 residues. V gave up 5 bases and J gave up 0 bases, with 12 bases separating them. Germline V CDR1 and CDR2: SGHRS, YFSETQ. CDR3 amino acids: CASSVPGNSYEQYF. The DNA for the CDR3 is TGCGCCAGCAGTGTCCCAGGGAACTCCTACGAGCAGTACTTC.

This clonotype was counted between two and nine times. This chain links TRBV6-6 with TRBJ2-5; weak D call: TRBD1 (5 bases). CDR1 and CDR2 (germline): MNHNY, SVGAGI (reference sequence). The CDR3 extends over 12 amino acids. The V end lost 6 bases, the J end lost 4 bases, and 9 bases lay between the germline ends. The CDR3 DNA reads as TGTGCCAGCAGCCCCGACAGAGAGACCCAGTACTTC. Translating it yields CASSPDRETQYF.

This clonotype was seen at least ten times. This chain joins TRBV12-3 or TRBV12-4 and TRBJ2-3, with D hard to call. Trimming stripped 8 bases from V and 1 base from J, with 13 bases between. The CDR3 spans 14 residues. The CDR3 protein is CASSMELRTDTQYF. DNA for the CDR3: TGTGCCAGCTCTATGGAACTCCGCACAGATACGCAGTATTTT.

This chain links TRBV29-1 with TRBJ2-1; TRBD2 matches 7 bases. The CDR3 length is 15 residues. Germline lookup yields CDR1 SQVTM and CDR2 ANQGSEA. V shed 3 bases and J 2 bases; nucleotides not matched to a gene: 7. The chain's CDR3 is CSVDSREAPYNEQFF. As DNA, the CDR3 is TGCAGCGTTGATAGCCGGGAGGCCCCCTACAATGAGCAGTTCTTC.

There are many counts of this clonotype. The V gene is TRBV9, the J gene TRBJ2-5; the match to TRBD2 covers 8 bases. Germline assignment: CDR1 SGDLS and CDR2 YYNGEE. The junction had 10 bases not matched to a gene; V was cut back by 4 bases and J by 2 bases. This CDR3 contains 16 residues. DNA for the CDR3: TGTGCCAGCAGCCTTAGCCCGCGGGAGGATCAAGAGACCCAGTACTTC. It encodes CASSLSPREDQETQYF.

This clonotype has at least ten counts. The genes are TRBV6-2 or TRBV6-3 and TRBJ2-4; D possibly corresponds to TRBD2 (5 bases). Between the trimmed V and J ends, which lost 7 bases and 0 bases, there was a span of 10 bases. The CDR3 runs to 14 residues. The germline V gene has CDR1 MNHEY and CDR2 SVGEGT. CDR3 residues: CASTVGLAKNIQYF. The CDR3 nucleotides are TGTGCCAGCACGGTCGGACTAGCCAAAAACATTCAGTACTTC.

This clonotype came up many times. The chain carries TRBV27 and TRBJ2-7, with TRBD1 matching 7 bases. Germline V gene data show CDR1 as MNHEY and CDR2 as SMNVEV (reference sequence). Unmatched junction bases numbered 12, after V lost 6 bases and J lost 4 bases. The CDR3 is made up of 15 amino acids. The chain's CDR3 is CASRVFGDSNYEQYF. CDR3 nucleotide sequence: TGTGCCAGCAGAGTCTTTGGGGACAGCAATTACGAGCAGTACTTC.

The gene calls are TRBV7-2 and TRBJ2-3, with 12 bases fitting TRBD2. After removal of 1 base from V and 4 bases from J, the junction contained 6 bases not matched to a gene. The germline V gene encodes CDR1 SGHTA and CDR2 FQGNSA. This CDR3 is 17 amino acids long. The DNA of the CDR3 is TGTGCCAGCAGCTTAGGTCTAGCGGGGGGGCCTGCAGATACGCAGTATTTT. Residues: CASSLGLAGGPADTQYF.

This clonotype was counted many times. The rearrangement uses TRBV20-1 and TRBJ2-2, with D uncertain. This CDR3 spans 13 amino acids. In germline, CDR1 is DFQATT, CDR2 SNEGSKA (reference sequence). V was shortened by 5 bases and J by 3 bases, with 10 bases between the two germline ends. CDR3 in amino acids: CSARTRDTGELFF. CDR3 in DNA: TGCAGTGCTCGGACCCGGGACACCGGGGAGCTGTTTTTT.

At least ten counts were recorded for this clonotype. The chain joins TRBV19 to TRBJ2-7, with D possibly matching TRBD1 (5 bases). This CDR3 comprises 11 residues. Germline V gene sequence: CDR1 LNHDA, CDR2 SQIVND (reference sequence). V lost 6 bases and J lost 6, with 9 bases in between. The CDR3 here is CASRQGREQYF. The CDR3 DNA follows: TGTGCCAGTAGGCAGGGTCGCGAGCAGTACTTC.

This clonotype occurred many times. The CDR3 here is CASSSPTGANVLTF. In nucleotides, the CDR3 is TGTGCCAGCAGTTCACCGACAGGGGCCAACGTCCTGACTTTC. The chain combines TRBV28 with TRBJ2-6, with D uncertain. The V end was cut by 4 bases, the J end by 4 bases, with 8 bases between. This CDR3 comprises 14 residues. Germline V gives CDR1 MDHEN, CDR2 SYDVKM.

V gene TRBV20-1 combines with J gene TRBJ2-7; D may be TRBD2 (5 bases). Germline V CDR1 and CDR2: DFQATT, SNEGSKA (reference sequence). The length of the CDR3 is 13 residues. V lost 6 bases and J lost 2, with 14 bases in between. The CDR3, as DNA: TGCAGTGCGGCGACGGGGATCCCCTACGAGCAGTACTTC. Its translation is CSAATGIPYEQYF.

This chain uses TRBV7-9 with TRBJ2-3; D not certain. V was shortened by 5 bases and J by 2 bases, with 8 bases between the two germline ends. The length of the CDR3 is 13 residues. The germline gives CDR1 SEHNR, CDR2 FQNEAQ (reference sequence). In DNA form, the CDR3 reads TGTGCCAGCAGCCGAGAAGTCACAGATACGCAGTATTTT. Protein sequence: CASSREVTDTQYF.

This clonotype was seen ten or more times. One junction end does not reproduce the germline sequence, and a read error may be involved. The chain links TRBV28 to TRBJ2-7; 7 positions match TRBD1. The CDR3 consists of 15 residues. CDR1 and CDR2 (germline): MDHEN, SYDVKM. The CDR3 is CASSLSRDSSHEQYF. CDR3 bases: TGTGCCAGCAGTTTATCCCGGGACAGCTCCCACGAGCAGTACTTC.

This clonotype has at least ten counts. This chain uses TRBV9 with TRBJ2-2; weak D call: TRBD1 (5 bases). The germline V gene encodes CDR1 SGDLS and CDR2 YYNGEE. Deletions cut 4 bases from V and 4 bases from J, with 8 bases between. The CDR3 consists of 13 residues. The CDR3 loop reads CASSPQGTGELFF. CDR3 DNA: TGTGCCAGCAGCCCCCAGGGCACCGGGGAGCTGTTTTTT.

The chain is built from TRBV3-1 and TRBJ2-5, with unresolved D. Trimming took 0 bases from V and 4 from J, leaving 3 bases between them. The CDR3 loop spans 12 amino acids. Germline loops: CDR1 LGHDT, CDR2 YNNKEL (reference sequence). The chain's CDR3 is CASSQDRETQYF. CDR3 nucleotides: TGTGCCAGCAGCCAAGATCGAGAGACCCAGTACTTC.

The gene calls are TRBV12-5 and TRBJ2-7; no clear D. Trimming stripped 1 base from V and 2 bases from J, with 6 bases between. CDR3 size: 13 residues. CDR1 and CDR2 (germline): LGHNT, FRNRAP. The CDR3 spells CASGLAGPYEQYF. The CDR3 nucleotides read TGTGCTAGTGGTTTGGCAGGACCCTACGAGCAGTACTTC.

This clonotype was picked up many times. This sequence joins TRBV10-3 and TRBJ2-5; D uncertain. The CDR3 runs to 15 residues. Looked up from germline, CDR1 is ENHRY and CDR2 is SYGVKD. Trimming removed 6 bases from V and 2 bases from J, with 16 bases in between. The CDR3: CAISEEGIQQETQYF. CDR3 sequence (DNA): TGTGCCATCAGCGAAGAAGGAATACAACAAGAGACCCAGTACTTC.

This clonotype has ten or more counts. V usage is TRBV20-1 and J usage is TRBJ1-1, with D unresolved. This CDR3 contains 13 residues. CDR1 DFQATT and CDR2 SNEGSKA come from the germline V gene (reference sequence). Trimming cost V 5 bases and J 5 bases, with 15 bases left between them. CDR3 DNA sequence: TGCAGTGCTTCTTTGGGGTTCGGAACTGAAGCTTTCTTT. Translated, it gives CSASLGFGTEAFF.